This TCR beta chain stems from a study of blood T cell repertoires in COVID-19. Study summary: The cDNA or gDNA used as material had been derived from T cells, B-cell-depleted T cells, or PBMCs.

Method: immunoSEQ multiplex PCR; TCRdb's copy keeps in-frame clones and lacks some. The sample has approximately 310,000 clones; about nine tenths are singletons. The CDR3 loop spans 13 amino acids. Trimming took 3 bases from V and 1 from J, leaving 6 bases between them. Germline loops: CDR1 SGHTA, CDR2 FQGNSA. This clone was observed once. The sample was PBMCs or T cells enriched from blood (not recorded which). V gene TRBV7-2 combines with J gene TRBJ1-2, with D possibly being TRBD1 (5 bases). This clonotype originated in a man aged 60-69 years who had recovered from COVID-19. CDR3 region: CASSLTVNYGYTF. The CDR3 bases are TGTGCCAGCAGCTTGACAGTTAACTATGGCTACACCTTC.